These 27 T cell receptor beta chains were sequenced from one sample in a study of cytomegalovirus exposure and HLA in healthy donors. TCRdb's copy holds only in-frame clones and misses some; the assay was immunoSEQ multiplex PCR. There are hundreds of thousands of clones in the sample; approximately 83% occur only once, and 1.2% lies in the top ten. The specimen was PBMCs. These receptors originate from a woman aged 30 to 39 in good health and CMV-seropositive.

The chain has TRBV5-1 and TRBJ2-1; TRBD2 aligns across 8 bases. J gave up 0 bases and V 3 bases, and 8 bases lay outside the gene matches. In germline, CDR1 is SGHRS, CDR2 YFSETQ. The CDR3 is 17 amino acids. This chain's CDR3 is CASSSGLADSSYNEQFF. DNA of the CDR3: TGCGCCAGCAGCTCCGGACTAGCCGATAGCTCCTACAATGAGCAGTTCTTC.

V and J are TRBV2 and TRBJ2-1; 8 bases align to TRBD2. The germline gives CDR1 SNHLY, CDR2 FYNNEI. Losses at the gene ends were 4 bases for V and 9 bases for J; bases not matched to a gene: 17. This CDR3 spans 17 amino acids. In nucleotides, the CDR3 is TGTGCCAGCAGTGGGGCCCTGGCGGGGGCGGGAGGCGGTGAGCAGTTCTTC. This encodes CASSGALAGAGGGEQFF.

This chain joins TRBV19 and TRBJ2-5; D call uncertain. Germline V gene sequence: CDR1 LNHDA, CDR2 SQIVND (reference sequence). V was clipped by 3 bases and J by 4 bases, with 15 bases between them. The CDR3 contains 15 residues. The CDR3 DNA reads as TGTGCCAGTAGTATCCGGCAGGCCCAGGCAGAGACCCAGTACTTC. This gives the protein CASSIRQAQAETQYF.

A single count supports this clone. The CDR3 DNA reads TGTGCCAGCAGTTTCGGGGACACCTACTACGAGCAGTACTTC. Encoded protein: CASSFGDTYYEQYF. This chain joins TRBV28 and TRBJ2-7, with D perhaps TRBD1 (6 bases). V dropped 3 bases and J dropped 3 bases, with 12 bases sitting between them. Germline lookup yields CDR1 MDHEN and CDR2 SYDVKM. The CDR3 has 14 residues.

The rearrangement uses TRBV9 and TRBJ2-1, with 7 bases lining up with TRBD1. CDR3 size: 14 residues. Germline V gene lookup returns CDR1 SGDLS and CDR2 YYNGEE. With 0 bases clipped from V and 7 bases from J, the junction kept 4 bases outside the gene matches. The CDR3 sequence is CASSVVTGWNEQFF. The CDR3 nucleotides read TGTGCCAGCAGCGTAGTGACAGGGTGGAATGAGCAGTTCTTC.

This chain uses TRBV6-1 with TRBJ1-3, with a possible D match to TRBD1 (6 bases). CDR3 length: 16 amino acids. Germline V CDR1 and CDR2: MNHNS, SASEGT. Trimming took off 2 bases at V and 4 bases at J, with 15 bases between the two ends. The CDR3: CASSEIQGLGGNTIYF. The CDR3 bases are TGTGCCAGCAGTGAAATACAGGGTTTGGGGGGAAACACCATATATTTT.

V gene TRBV6-5 combines with J gene TRBJ1-1; D is unresolved. Germline lookup yields CDR1 MNHEY and CDR2 SVGAGI. There are 14 residues in the CDR3. V lost 0 bases to trimming and J lost 5 bases, with 10 bases between them. The CDR3 is CASSYSGGVTEAFF. CDR3 coding DNA: TGTGCCAGCAGTTACTCGGGCGGGGTTACTGAAGCTTTCTTT.

This clone was picked up one time. V and J are TRBV28 and TRBJ1-2; no clear D gene. V was cut by 4 bases and J by 8 bases, with 17 bases left in between. Germline V gives CDR1 MDHEN, CDR2 SYDVKM. This CDR3 contains 14 residues. CDR3 sequence: CASSSRIGLIGYTF. The DNA for the CDR3 is TGTGCCAGCAGTTCCCGAATAGGACTCATCGGCTACACCTTC.

DNA for the CDR3: TGTGCCAGCAGCAACTTCAGGGAATTGATGAACACTGAAGCTTTCTTT. Residues: CASSNFRELMNTEAFF. J is TRBJ1-1 and V is TRBV21-1; TRBD1, the table's D call, was not compared with the DNA. TRBV21-1 is shown as a pseudogene. There are 16 residues in the CDR3.

The V gene is TRBV4-1, the J gene TRBJ2-7; D is undetermined. This CDR3 contains 13 residues. Germline V gives CDR1 MGHRA, CDR2 YSYEKL. The ends were cut back, 0 bases at V and 3 bases at J, with 6 bases in the middle. The CDR3 coding sequence is TGCGCCAGCAGCCAAGATTACAGCTACGAGCAGTACTTC. This translates into CASSQDYSYEQYF.

The genes are TRBV19 and TRBJ1-1, with D maybe TRBD1 (5 bases). The CDR3 spans 12 residues. V was trimmed by 5 bases and J by 4 bases, leaving 8 bases between them. Germline V lookup: CDR1 LNHDA, CDR2 SQIVND (reference sequence). CDR3 in DNA: TGTGCCAGTAGTGGGGCTCCCACTGAAGCTTTCTTT. Its protein is CASSGAPTEAFF.

The sample holds a few counts of this clone. V usage is TRBV28 and J usage is TRBJ2-7; 11 bases line up with TRBD2. The junction had 8 bases not matched to a gene; V was cut back by 6 bases and J by 7 bases. Germline V gene sequence: CDR1 MDHEN, CDR2 SYDVKM. The CDR3 consists of 14 residues. The CDR3 DNA reads TGTGCCAGCAGCGGGACTAGCGGAACCCGTGAGCAGTACTTC. This codes for CASSGTSGTREQYF.

This chain joins TRBV7-9 and TRBJ2-2, with 9 bases lining up with TRBD1. Germline CDR1 SEHNR, CDR2 FQNEAQ (reference sequence). The CDR3 is 14 residues long. Trimming took 7 bases from V and 4 from J; bases not matched to a gene: 4. CDR3 sequence reads: CASTQTGGTGELFF. The DNA for the CDR3 is TGTGCCAGCACCCAGACAGGGGGCACCGGGGAGCTGTTTTTT. Full variable domain (outside the CDR3, taken from reference TRBV7-9 and TRBJ2-2): DTGVSQNPRHKITKRGQNVTFRCDPISEHNRLYWYRQTLGQGPEFLTYFQNEAQLEKSRLLSDRFSAERPKGSFSTLEIQRTEQGDSAMYLCASTQTGGTGELFFGEGSRLTVL.

J is TRBJ2-2 and V is TRBV9; D is possibly TRBD2 (6 bases). CDR3 length: 18 residues. Trimming removed 3 bases at V and 0 bases at J, with 18 bases between. CDR1 is SGDLS and CDR2 is YYNGEE in the germline V gene. CDR3 sequence (DNA): TGTGCCAGCAGCGACTTCCCCTCTGGCGGGGCGAACACCGGGGAGCTGTTTTTT. It specifies CASSDFPSGGANTGELFF.

J is TRBJ2-7 and V is TRBV5-1; a weak D match, TRBD1 (7 bases). The germline V gene has CDR1 SGHRS and CDR2 YFSETQ. The CDR3 covers 13 residues. The V gene lost 4 bases and the J gene lost 6 bases, with 14 bases spanning the gap. In nucleotides, the CDR3 is TGCGCCAGCAGCCGAAGACAGGGAGGCGAGCAGTACTTC. Its translation is CASSRRQGGEQYF. The full variable domain, in which reference TRBV5-1 and TRBJ2-7 provide the parts outside the CDR3, is KAGVTQTPRYLIKTRGQQVTLSCSPISGHRSVSWYQQTPGQGLQFLFEYFSETQRNKGNFPGRFSGRQFSNSRSEMNVSTLELGDSALYLCASSRRQGGEQYFGPGTRLTVT.

The chain carries TRBV12-5 and TRBJ2-5, with no clear D. V lost 6 bases and J lost 7, with 12 bases in between. The germline gives CDR1 LGHNT, CDR2 FRNRAP. This CDR3 contains 12 residues. CDR3 DNA sequence: TGTGCTAGTGGAAGAGGTGAAGCGACCCAGTACTTC. As protein: CASGRGEATQYF. Full variable domain (missing parts from reference TRBV12-5 and TRBJ2-5): DARVTQTPRHKVTEMGQEVTMRCQPILGHNTVFWYRQTMMQGLELLAYFRNRAPLDDSGMPKDRFSAEMPDATLATLKIQPSEPRDSAVYFCASGRGEATQYFGPGTRLLVL.

The chain has TRBV11-2 and TRBJ2-7, with D hard to call. The germline gives CDR1 SGHAT, CDR2 FQNNGV. V lost 1 base, J lost 0 bases, and 13 bases lay in between. This CDR3 has 16 residues. In nucleotides, the CDR3 is TGTGCCAGCAGCTTAGCCTCTACGTATAGCTCCTACGAGCAGTACTTC. Protein: CASSLASTYSSYEQYF.

The rearrangement joins TRBV29-1 to TRBJ2-7, with D perhaps matching TRBD2 (5 bases). Germline V CDR1 and CDR2: SQVTM, ANQGSEA. This CDR3 is built from 13 residues. V lost 3 bases, J lost 4 bases, and 13 bases lay in between. The CDR3 loop is CSVEERENYEQYF. CDR3 DNA: TGCAGCGTTGAGGAAAGGGAGAATTACGAGCAGTACTTC.

The rearrangement joins TRBV7-3 to TRBJ1-2, with TRBD1 as a possible D gene (5 bases). The CDR3 consists of 13 residues. CDR1 SGHTA and CDR2 FQGTGA come from the germline V gene. The V gene lost 5 bases and the J gene lost 8 bases, with 15 bases spanning the gap. The CDR3 protein is CASSLQRDVGYTF. CDR3 DNA sequence: TGTGCCAGCAGCCTACAGCGGGACGTGGGCTACACCTTC.

This chain uses TRBV10-2 with TRBJ2-3, with 9 bases that match TRBD1. Germline V gene sequence: CDR1 WSHSY, CDR2 SAAADI. The CDR3 covers 18 residues. The trim removed 7 bases at V and 2 bases at J, leaving 16 bases unmatched. In DNA form, the CDR3 reads TGCGCCAGCATTACCGGGACAGGGCGGGTTTCTATCACAGATACGCAGTATTTT. This encodes CASITGTGRVSITDTQYF.

The chain couples TRBV5-1 to TRBJ1-2, with D tentatively TRBD1 (5 bases). From germline, CDR1 is SGHRS and CDR2 YFSETQ. This CDR3 comprises 15 residues. Trimming took 1 base from V and 2 from J, leaving 12 bases between them. The CDR3 protein is CASSLLGGPNYGYTF. The CDR3 DNA reads as TGCGCCAGCAGCTTGTTGGGGGGACCCAACTATGGCTACACCTTC.

The chain has TRBV19 and TRBJ2-1, with 8 bases lining up with TRBD2. The CDR3 is 16 amino acids. The J segment lost 7 bases and the V segment lost 10 bases, leaving 18 bases of the junction unmatched. In germline, CDR1 is LNHDA, CDR2 SQIVND (reference sequence). The CDR3 sequence: CATRRAGGVKGNEQFF. The CDR3, as DNA: TGTGCCACTCGGAGGGCGGGAGGTGTAAAGGGGAATGAGCAGTTCTTC.

This clone has more than one count but fewer than ten. The chain carries TRBV18 and TRBJ2-1; tentatively, D is TRBD1 (6 bases). CDR3 length: 15 amino acids. The germline CDR1 and CDR2 sequences are KGHSH and LQKENI. V was pared by 5 bases and J by 6 bases, with 17 bases between. This CDR3 is CASSESTGVLNEQFF. CDR3 nucleotides: TGTGCCAGCTCAGAGTCGACAGGTGTCCTCAATGAGCAGTTCTTC.

V is TRBV5-1 and J is TRBJ1-4, with 7 bases aligning to TRBD1. The CDR3 totals 15 residues. V dropped 0 bases and J dropped 5; count of bases not matched to a gene: 4. The V gene's germline CDR1 is SGHRS and CDR2 YFSETQ. The CDR3 spells CASSLEGTENEKLFF. The CDR3 DNA reads as TGCGCCAGCAGCTTGGAAGGGACAGAGAATGAAAAACTGTTTTTT.

This clone was picked up one time. The V gene is TRBV5-1, the J gene TRBJ2-3, with a possible D match to TRBD2 (6 bases). Per the germline V gene, CDR1 is SGHRS and CDR2 is YFSETQ. The CDR3 runs to 14 residues. V was cut by 4 bases and J by 4 bases, with 13 bases left in between. The CDR3 coding sequence is TGCGCCAGCAGCCGGGACTCCACCCCAGATACGCAGTATTTT. It is translated as CASSRDSTPDTQYF.

The rearrangement links TRBV7-9 to TRBJ2-1; TRBD2 aligns across 11 bases. V lost 6 bases to trimming and J lost 4 bases; unmatched junction nucleotides: 5. The germline V gene has CDR1 SEHNR and CDR2 FQNEAQ (reference sequence). The CDR3 is 15 amino acids. The CDR3 is CASSLAGGRYNEQFF. The CDR3 coding sequence is TGTGCCAGCAGTCTAGCGGGAGGAAGGTACAATGAGCAGTTCTTC.

The chain employs TRBV28 and TRBJ2-3, with TRBD2 matching 11 bases. V was clipped by 3 bases and J by 7 bases; unmatched bases: 9. The CDR3 is 16 amino acids. The germline V gene encodes CDR1 MDHEN and CDR2 SYDVKM. The CDR3 nucleotides are TGTGCCAGCAGTTTGTCACCACTAGCGGGAGCAAATACGCAGTATTTT. The encoded protein is CASSLSPLAGANTQYF. Full variable domain (rest looked up from reference TRBV28 and TRBJ2-3): DVKVTQSSRYLVKRTGEKVFLECVQDMDHENMFWYRQDPGLGLRLIYFSYDVKMKEKGDIPEGYSVSREKKERFSLILESASTNQTSMYLCASSLSPLAGANTQYFGPGTRLTVL.